These 8 T cell receptor beta chains share one sample of origin, sequenced in a study of Graves' ophthalmopathy and Graves' hyperthyroidism. Investigators amplified TCR beta CDR3 regions from RNA transcripts. Scientists carried out first-round RT-PCR using HTBI primers and then a second-round multiplex PCR. A single record per CDR3 protein comes from TCRdb applying MiXCR to the multiplex PCR reads. Of almost 750,000 distinct CDR3 sequences detected, roughly two fifths appear once; the ten largest clones hold 44%. The sample comprised peripheral blood. The receptors were sampled from an adult man with Graves' ophthalmopathy.

In this sample, this clonotype turned up many times. J is TRBJ2-7 and V is TRBV7-9; a possible D gene is TRBD1 (6 bases). The ends were cut back, 2 bases at V and 4 bases at J, with 12 bases in the middle. Germline V gene sequence: CDR1 SEHNR, CDR2 FQNEAQ (reference sequence). This CDR3 has 14 residues. The CDR3 protein is CASSLWSGQYEQYF. The CDR3 DNA is TGTGCCAGCAGCTTATGGTCCGGACAGTACGAGCAGTACTTC.

V gene TRBV18 combines with J gene TRBJ1-1; TRBD1 is a possible D gene (6 bases). Germline CDR1 KGHSH, CDR2 LQKENI. The CDR3 length is 16 residues. V was clipped by 4 bases and J by 3 bases, with 18 bases between them. The CDR3 coding sequence is TGTGCCAGCTCACTACTCAACAGGGATTGGGACACTGAAGCTTTCTTT. Translated: CASSLLNRDWDTEAFF.

A few counts support this clonotype. One junction end disagrees with the germline gene, perhaps due to a read error. J is TRBJ2-6 and V is TRBV10-3; D unresolved. The CDR3 consists of 15 residues. The germline gives CDR1 ENHRY, CDR2 SYGVKD. CDR3 sequence: CASSQESSGANVLTF. CDR3 nucleotide sequence: TGTGCCAGCAGTCAGGAAAGCTCTGGGGCCAACGTCCTGACTTTC.

This chain links TRBV7-9 with TRBJ2-5, with 12 bases fitting TRBD2. J lost 1 base, V lost 6 bases, and 3 bases had no gene match. The length of the CDR3 is 15 residues. The germline V gene encodes CDR1 SEHNR and CDR2 FQNEAQ (reference sequence). The CDR3 DNA reads as TGTGCCAGCAGGACTAGCGGGGGCCCCCAAGAGACCCAGTACTTC. Translated, it gives CASRTSGGPQETQYF.

There are many counts of this clonotype. This chain connects TRBV2 to TRBJ2-5; 9 positions agree with TRBD1. V dropped 9 bases and J dropped 5; count of bases not matched to a gene: 4. The CDR3 covers 12 residues. Germline V gene data show CDR1 as SNHLY and CDR2 as FYNNEI. The CDR3 DNA sequence: TGTGCCAGTAGGGACAGGGTGGAGACCCAGTACTTC. Translating it yields CASRDRVETQYF.

About this clonotype itself: The CDR3 carries no conserved terminal phenylalanine or tryptophan, so it likely arises from a read error. J is TRBJ2-5 and V is TRBV5-1, with D tentatively TRBD1 (6 bases). V dropped 0 bases and J dropped 5 bases, with 8 bases sitting between them. This CDR3 has 13 residues. Germline values: CDR1 SGHRS, CDR2 YFSETQ. The CDR3 here is CASSLEGEETQYC. As DNA, the CDR3 is TGCGCCAGCAGCTTGGAGGGGGAGGAGACCCAGTACTGC.

This chain links TRBV19 with TRBJ2-5; 10 bases match TRBD1. The V gene end was trimmed by 5 bases and the J gene end by 5 bases; junction bases not matched to a gene: 14. Germline V gene lookup returns CDR1 LNHDA and CDR2 SQIVND (reference sequence). CDR3 length: 17 amino acids. The CDR3 DNA follows: TGTGCCAGTAGTTCGCTGCACCGGGACAGGGGCTGGGAGACCCAGTACTTC. It translates to CASSSLHRDRGWETQYF.

This clonotype was counted between two and nine times. Given a much more abundant clone one base away, this may be a read error. The CDR3 coding sequence is TGTGCCAGCAGCCACAGGGGGCTCTCCTACGAGCAGTACTTC. Residues: CASSHRGLSYEQYF. The chain carries TRBV6-5 and TRBJ2-7, with 9 positions matching TRBD1. Germline V CDR1 and CDR2: MNHEY, SVGAGI. The CDR3 loop spans 14 amino acids. Unmatched junction bases numbered 3, after V lost 6 bases and J lost 0 bases.